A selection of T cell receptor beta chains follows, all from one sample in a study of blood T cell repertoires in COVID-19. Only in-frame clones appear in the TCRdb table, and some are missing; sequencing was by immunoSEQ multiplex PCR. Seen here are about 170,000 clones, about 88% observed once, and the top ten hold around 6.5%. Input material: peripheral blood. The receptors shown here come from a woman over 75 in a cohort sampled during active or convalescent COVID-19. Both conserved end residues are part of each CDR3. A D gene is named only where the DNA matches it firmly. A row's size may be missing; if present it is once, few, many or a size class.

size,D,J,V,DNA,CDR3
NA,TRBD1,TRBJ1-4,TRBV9,TGTGCCAGCAGCGCCACAGGGGTATATGGTGAAAAACTGTTTTTT,CASSATGVYGEKLFF
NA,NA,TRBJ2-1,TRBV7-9,TGTGCCAGCAGCCCCGTAGCGGACCTTAGCTACAATGAGCAGTTCTTC,CASSPVADLSYNEQFF
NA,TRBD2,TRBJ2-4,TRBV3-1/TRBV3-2,TGTGCCAGCAGCCCGAGTGACCGAGCGGGAGGCTACAAAAACATTCAGTACTTC,CASSPSDRAGGYKNIQYF
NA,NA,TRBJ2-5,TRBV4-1,TGCGCCAGCAGCCAGACAGTTGGGGAGACCCAGTACTTC,CASSQTVGETQYF
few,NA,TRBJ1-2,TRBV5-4,TGTGCCAGCAGCTCCGGGGCCTCGGGGGATAATGGCTACACCTTC,CASSSGASGDNGYTF
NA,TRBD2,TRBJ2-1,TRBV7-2,TGTGCCAGCAGCTTTAATAGCGGGGAGCAGTTCTTC,CASSFNSGEQFF
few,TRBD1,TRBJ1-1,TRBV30,TGTGCCTGGAGTCCAAACCAGGGGGCCCCTGCCTTT,CAWSPNQGAPAF
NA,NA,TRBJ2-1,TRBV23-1,TGCGCCAGCAGTCGAAGCACGGGGGAGGTGTTCTTC,CASSRSTGEVFF
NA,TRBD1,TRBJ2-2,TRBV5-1,TGCGCCAGCAGCTTCCAGGACAGGGGTGGTACCGGGGAGCTGTTTTTT,CASSFQDRGGTGELFF
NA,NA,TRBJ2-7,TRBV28,TGTGCCAGCAGCCTAAGAACCCGGGACGAGCAGTACTTC,CASSLRTRDEQYF
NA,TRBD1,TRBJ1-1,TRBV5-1,TGCGCCAGCAGCGGCGGACAGGGTTACATGAACACTGAAGCTTTCTTT,CASSGGQGYMNTEAFF
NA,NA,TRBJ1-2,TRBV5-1,TGCGCCAGCAGCTACCAACCATCCGGGGGCTATGGCTACACCTTC,CASSYQPSGGYGYTF
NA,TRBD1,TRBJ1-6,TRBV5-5,TGTGCCAGCAGCTCGTGGACAGGGGCAAATTCACCCCTCCACTTT,CASSSWTGANSPLHF
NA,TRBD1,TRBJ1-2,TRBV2,TGTGCCAGCAGCGGACAGGGGAAGCCCTATGGCTACACCTTC,CASSGQGKPYGYTF
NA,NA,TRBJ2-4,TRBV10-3,TGTGCCATCAGTGAACCCGGGACAAATCTAGCCAAAAACATTCAGTACTTC,CAISEPGTNLAKNIQYF
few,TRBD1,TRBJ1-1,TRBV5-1,TGCGCCAGCAGCTTGGTCGGGACAGTCACTGAAGCTTTCTTT,CASSLVGTVTEAFF
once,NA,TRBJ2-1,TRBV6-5,TGTGCCAGCACTCTGGACAGCTACTCCTACAATGAGCAGTTCTTC,CASTLDSYSYNEQFF